These 22 T cell receptor beta chains came from one sample sequenced in a study of blood T cells in healthy people across ages. Combining a sample-barcoded 5' primer with a J-beta primer mix, a second PCR ran for 7 to 11 cycles. TCRdb called the 5' RACE reads again in MiXCR, with one record for every CDR3 protein. The sample includes 900,000 to 950,000 distinct CDR3 sequences, about 27% of them seen just once. This sample was also put to use in a study of T cells of mothers and their children.

The source material was blood. The receptor source for this set is a woman aged 40 to 50 in good health.

This rearrangement joins TRBV20-1 to TRBJ2-7; tentative D call: TRBD1 (5 bases). The V and J ends lost 0 bases and 0 bases respectively, with 15 bases between them. Germline V gene sequence: CDR1 DFQATT, CDR2 SNEGSKA (reference sequence). The CDR3 covers 16 residues. The CDR3 DNA reads TGCAGTGCTAGAGATTCGGAACAGGCGCTCTCCTACGAGCAGTACTTC. This translates into CSARDSEQALSYEQYF.

This clonotype has only a few counts. CDR3 nucleotides: TGTGCCAGCAGTGTTGGTACACTAGCCAAAAACATTCAGTACTTC. Translated: CASSVGTLAKNIQYF. The chain is built from TRBV2 and TRBJ2-4; D call uncertain. CDR1 is SNHLY, CDR2 FYNNEI, per germline. The CDR3 sequence is 15 residues long. The germline V and J ends were trimmed by 4 bases and 0 bases, with 10 bases remaining between them.

The genes are TRBV20-1 and TRBJ2-1; TRBD2 agrees at 10 bases. The V segment lost 1 base and the J segment 0 bases; nucleotides outside the gene matches: 18. Germline V CDR1 and CDR2: DFQATT, SNEGSKA (reference sequence). There are 21 residues in the CDR3. In DNA form, the CDR3 reads TGCAGTGCTAGAGGACTAGCGGGCAGCCCCTTCCCACTGTGCTCCTACAATGAGCAGTTCTTC. Its protein is CSARGLAGSPFPLCSYNEQFF.

This clonotype was recorded many times. The chain recombines TRBV29-1 with TRBJ2-5; D is tentatively TRBD1 or TRBD2 (5 bases each). V lost 6 bases and J 2 bases, leaving 10 bases between the germline ends. This CDR3 has 12 residues. Germline V lookup: CDR1 SQVTM, CDR2 ANQGSEA. The CDR3 protein is CSVVWGQETQYF. CDR3 nucleotides: TGCAGCGTCGTTTGGGGGCAAGAGACCCAGTACTTC.

This clonotype turned up a few times. This rearrangement joins TRBV6-1 to TRBJ2-5; 11 bases agree with TRBD1. The V and J ends lost 4 bases and 3 bases, in that order; junction bases with no gene match: 4. The CDR3 runs 15 residues. Germline V lookup: CDR1 MNHNS, CDR2 SASEGT. The CDR3 spells CASSVRDRGEETQYF. The CDR3 DNA follows: TGTGCCAGCAGTGTTCGGGACAGGGGGGAAGAGACCCAGTACTTC.

This clonotype has just a few counts. V usage is TRBV12-3 or TRBV12-4 and J usage is TRBJ2-2; 9 nucleotides align to TRBD2. The CDR3 sequence is 16 residues long. V trimming: 5 bases; J trimming: 2 bases; junction bases outside the gene matches: 6. The CDR3 is CASSPGLAINTGELFF. The CDR3 coding sequence is TGTGCCAGCAGTCCAGGACTAGCGATCAACACCGGGGAGCTGTTTTTT.

This clonotype was observed a few times. The chain combines TRBV7-2 with TRBJ1-2; maybe TRBD1 (6 bases). Deletions cut 3 bases from V and 10 bases from J, with 18 bases between. Germline assignment: CDR1 SGHTA and CDR2 FQGNSA. This CDR3 is built from 14 residues. The CDR3 coding sequence is TGTGCCAGCAGCTTTAGGGACACCTCGGTTGACTACACCTTC. Amino acids: CASSFRDTSVDYTF.

The chain combines TRBV5-1 with TRBJ2-7; possibly TRBD1 for D (5 bases). The CDR3 totals 17 residues. The germline CDR1 and CDR2 sequences are SGHRS and YFSETQ. Trimming stripped 0 bases from V and 2 bases from J, with 18 bases between. CDR3 in DNA: TGCGCCAGCAGCTTGGCTTCTGGACATCCTGGCACCTACGAGCAGTACTTC. Amino acids: CASSLASGHPGTYEQYF.

About this clonotype itself: A much larger clone sits a single nucleotide away, making a read error possible. The rearrangement joins TRBV6-2 or TRBV6-3 to TRBJ2-1; D not resolved. This CDR3 has 17 residues. Germline-derived CDR1 and CDR2 are MNHEY and SVGEGT. This CDR3 reads CASSYVSSVLSYNERFF. CDR3 nucleotides: TGTGCCAGCAGTTACGTTTCCAGCGTACTGTCCTACAATGAGCGGTTCTTC.

This clonotype was detected many times. V is TRBV15 and J is TRBJ2-5; TRBD2 matches 9 bases. CDR3 size: 15 residues. The V gene end was trimmed by 5 bases and the J gene end by 5 bases; junction bases not matched to a gene: 9. The germline V gene encodes CDR1 LNHNV and CDR2 YYDKDF (reference sequence). The CDR3 coding sequence is TGTGCCACCAGCGTTCCCGGGACTAGCAGGGAGACCCAGTACTTC. Encoded protein: CATSVPGTSRETQYF.

The sample holds a few counts of this clonotype. The rearrangement uses TRBV24-1 and TRBJ2-1; D gene unclear. V lost 0 bases and J 4 bases, leaving 9 bases between the germline ends. The germline CDR1 and CDR2 sequences are KGHDR and SFDVKD. The CDR3 totals 15 residues. The CDR3 loop reads CATSDLGGPYNEQFF. The CDR3 bases are TGTGCCACCAGTGATTTGGGCGGACCTTACAATGAGCAGTTCTTC.

This chain uses TRBV9 with TRBJ2-7; unclear D gene. The CDR3 length is 13 residues. The ends were cut back, 0 bases at V and 2 bases at J, with 6 bases in the middle. Germline CDR1 is SGDLS and CDR2 is YYNGEE. The CDR3 sequence is CASSVGVAYEQYF. The CDR3 DNA is TGTGCCAGCAGCGTAGGGGTAGCCTACGAGCAGTACTTC. The full variable domain, rest sourced from reference TRBV9 and TRBJ2-7, is DSGVTQTPKHLITATGQRVTLRCSPRSGDLSVYWYQQSLDQGLQFLIQYYNGEERAKGNILERFSAQQFPDLHSELNLSSLELGDSALYFCASSVGVAYEQYFGPGTRLTVT.

The chain has TRBV10-3 and TRBJ2-3; TRBD2 agrees at 10 bases. This CDR3 comprises 15 residues. Germline CDR1 reads ENHRY; CDR2 reads SYGVKD. The V segment lost 4 bases and the J segment 3 bases; nucleotides outside the gene matches: 4. The CDR3 here is CAISGGTSVTDTQYF. The CDR3 nucleotides are TGTGCCATCAGTGGTGGGACTAGCGTTACAGATACGCAGTATTTT.

This chain uses TRBV12-3 or TRBV12-4 with TRBJ1-1; 11 bases map to TRBD1. This CDR3 region has 14 residues. The V gene end was trimmed by 6 bases and the J gene end by 3 bases; junction bases not matched to a gene: 3. Here the CDR3 reads CASRGTGGYTEAFF. The CDR3 DNA reads as TGTGCCAGCAGGGGGACAGGGGGGTACACTGAAGCTTTCTTT.

The chain uses TRBV5-1 and TRBJ2-5; 9 positions agree with TRBD2. Per germline, CDR1 SGHRS and CDR2 YFSETQ. The CDR3 is 16 residues long. J gave up 2 bases and V 4 bases, and 9 bases lay outside the gene matches. CDR3 sequence: CASSVNPSGEQETQYF. The CDR3 DNA follows: TGCGCCAGCAGCGTGAACCCTAGCGGGGAGCAAGAGACCCAGTACTTC. Full variable domain (outside the CDR3, taken from reference TRBV5-1 and TRBJ2-5): KAGVTQTPRYLIKTRGQQVTLSCSPISGHRSVSWYQQTPGQGLQFLFEYFSETQRNKGNFPGRFSGRQFSNSRSEMNVSTLELGDSALYLCASSVNPSGEQETQYFGPGTRLLVL.

This clonotype was recorded a few times. The chain couples TRBV5-1 to TRBJ1-5; tentative D call: TRBD1 (5 bases). The ends were cut back, 4 bases at V and 0 bases at J, with 14 bases in the middle. CDR3 size: 16 residues. Germline V lookup: CDR1 SGHRS, CDR2 YFSETQ. CDR3 residues: CASSIAPRGSNQPQHF. The CDR3 coding sequence is TGCGCCAGCAGCATAGCGCCGAGGGGTAGCAATCAGCCCCAGCATTTT.

The gene calls are TRBV12-3 or TRBV12-4 and TRBJ1-2, with D unclear. The CDR3 totals 14 residues. V was cut by 6 bases and J by 6 bases, with 17 bases left in between. The CDR3 DNA reads TGTGCCAGCAGCACTACGAACCAGAACAATGGCTACACCTTC. Translated: CASSTTNQNNGYTF.

In its sample, this clonotype was seen a few times. The chain couples TRBV24-1 to TRBJ1-1, with D hard to call. From germline, CDR1 is KGHDR and CDR2 SFDVKD. The CDR3 contains 16 residues. V was clipped by 9 bases and J by 0 bases, with 19 bases between them. In DNA form, the CDR3 reads TGTGCCACCTGCTGGGGAACGGACCACCTGAACACTGAAGCTTTCTTT. Its translation is CATCWGTDHLNTEAFF.

This clonotype was detected a few times. The gene calls are TRBV20-1 and TRBJ2-2; 9 nucleotides line up with TRBD2. This CDR3 spans 15 amino acids. The V gene end was trimmed by 5 bases and the J gene end by 7 bases; junction bases not matched to a gene: 11. The V gene's germline CDR1 is DFQATT and CDR2 SNEGSKA (reference sequence). This CDR3 is CSAPEASGEIGELFF. In DNA form, the CDR3 reads TGCAGTGCTCCGGAGGCTAGCGGGGAAATCGGGGAGCTGTTTTTT.

This clonotype was seen many times. The chain recombines TRBV5-1 with TRBJ1-1; 8 positions agree with TRBD1. CDR1 and CDR2 (germline): SGHRS, YFSETQ. The CDR3 is 15 residues long. The J segment lost 1 base and the V segment lost 4 bases, leaving 6 bases of the junction unmatched. CDR3 protein: CASSTRDRSNTEAFF. DNA for the CDR3: TGCGCCAGCAGCACACGGGACAGGTCGAACACTGAAGCTTTCTTT.

The CDR3 bases are TGTGCCAGCAAGCTACAGGGTTACGAGGCCAAAAACATTCAGTACTTC. It encodes CASKLQGYEAKNIQYF. The chain combines TRBV27 with TRBJ2-4; TRBD1 might be the D (6 bases). Trimming cost V 7 bases and J 1 base, with 17 bases left between them. The CDR3 contains 16 residues. Germline values: CDR1 MNHEY, CDR2 SMNVEV (reference sequence).

The chain has TRBV9 and TRBJ1-1; TRBD1 agrees at 7 bases. J was trimmed by 1 base and V by 3 bases; bases with no gene match: 6. Germline CDR1 SGDLS, CDR2 YYNGEE. The CDR3 is 15 residues long. The CDR3 loop is CASSAQQGRNTEAFF. The CDR3 nucleotides read TGTGCCAGCAGCGCACAACAGGGGAGGAACACTGAAGCTTTCTTT.